The T cell receptor beta chain under discussion was sequenced for a study of cytomegalovirus exposure and HLA in healthy donors (dated 2017 in TCRdb). About the study as a whole: According to an earlier analysis of 587 of the donors, roughly 180 million T cells yielded roughly 100 million unique TCR beta sequences and about 300 Gb of sequence data. An earlier analysis of approximately 630 of the donors applied high-throughput TCR beta sequencing to assess whether each TCR beta V gene segment acted as functional or pseudogenic. Typing coverage varied by locus: about 629-640 donors for A, B, C, DRB1 and DQB1; around 560 for DQA1; about 600 for DPA1; some 470 for DPB1. Rather than using new phenotypic data, the later analysis identified candidate immune exposures from TCR beta sequences and from how often those sequences occurred across donors. Approximately 300 gigabases of sequencing data and approximately 84 million unique TCR sequences were included in an early release covering several hundred HLA-typed donors. In a later genetic analysis, genome-wide SNP genotypes for about three fifths of the roughly 670 donors were used, and that subset was treated as a discovery cohort. Among 350 to 400 genotyped donors of the cohort, an average of around 240,000 unique TCR beta nucleotide sequences were sequenced per donor, around 18% of them non-productive. To predict cytomegalovirus infection status, the study combined high-throughput TCR immunosequencing, statistical association of individual TCRs with disease status, and machine learning. About five DR-DQ haplotypes were treated as single units for association and clustering because of strong linkage in the cohort. The study used immunosequencing to profile the T cell repertoires of more than 650 subjects and linked those repertoires to cytomegalovirus serostatus. To study patterns of TCR occurrence, a later analysis re-analyzed previously published TCR beta repertoires from under 750 donors and added high-resolution HLA genotyping. The study was designed to test whether signatures of past pathogen exposure could be identified by cataloging public T cell receptors. Among the roughly 400 genotyped donors, approximately 76% belonged to the genetic ancestry cluster associated with self-reported Caucasian donors. Donor age, sex, ethnicity and CMV serostatus were collected together with the repertoire data. Every repertoire in the discovery cohort had been generated on one and the same sequencing platform. HLA typing covered class I and class II loci at four-digit resolution. Besides the first cohort of hundreds of subjects, a separate validation cohort made up of 120 different subjects was used.

As concerns this clone: It lacks a known antigen. No base quality values were provided; no much bigger clone lies one nucleotide off.

Overall study outcomes, separate from this receptor: The cohort was sequenced for TCR beta chains only, and without alpha or paired-chain data the features that could be detected were limited. In a later analysis, the rate of TCR association differed among HLA loci, with DRB1 alleles having the most associated TCRs and HLA-C alleles having the fewest. Compared with the approximately 670-donor mean, donors in an Asian-associated ancestry cluster had fewer N-insertions in productive TCRs, according to a later genetic analysis. Immune exposure information for the cohort was limited to CMV serostatus. In vitro tests confirmed that a few of the cytomegalovirus-associated TCR beta chains recognize cytomegalovirus antigens. In the study, about 150 TCR beta chains were listed as associated with cytomegalovirus. The presence/absence analyses assumed that sequencing depth was roughly uniform across donors, and that assumption may not be true. In an earlier analysis of over 550 of the donors, most TCR beta V segments were observed in productive rearrangements about 90% or about 30% of the time, broadly matching IMGT annotations. In a later analysis, HLA-associated TCR beta chains were found to be more clonally expanded and to have lower generation probabilities than equally common non-associated chains. Across donors, most TCR sequences were observed very rarely, whereas some public TCRs were present in many individuals. Because counts were too low, roughly 17 rarely observed V segments, including chromosome 9 orphons, were left out of the earlier analysis of 587 of the donors. It was suggested by the authors that the approach could potentially be generalized to other disease states and immunological phenotypes. Linkage disequilibrium might explain the correlated functional status among segregating V segments, but an unknown experimental factor could not be excluded. When HLA alleles, especially DR and DQ, strongly co-occurred, TCR associations were difficult to assign to individual alleles. A further reported finding was that TCR beta sequences accurately predicted the HLA-A and HLA-B alleles for most subjects in the first cohort. Most CMV-associated TCR beta chains appeared to be HLA-restricted in a later analysis, and the HLA associations seemed to be driven largely by CMV exposure. A group of highly shared sequence variants was considered likely to be a technical artifact of the sequencing pipeline. Some IMGT-functional V segments, including TRBV6-2 and TRBV6-3, could not be told apart with the 87-base-pair reads, so those segments were excluded. Because HLA typing was unavailable for some donors at each locus, only the typed subset was used in association tests. Specific HLA alleles were associated with 15,000 to 20,000 TCR beta sequences at a false discovery rate of 0.05 in a later analysis. A later analysis reported that several top co-occurrence clusters appeared linked to parvovirus B19, influenza, CMV and Epstein-Barr virus. An association between a missense DCLRE1C variant and V-gene and J-gene trimming of TCR beta chains was found in a later genetic analysis and replicated in an independent cohort. In both the original and validation cohorts, the classifier was reported to diagnose cytomegalovirus status with high specificity and sensitivity.

The cohort consisted of hundreds of healthy bone marrow donors. At the time of sampling, all cohort members were nominally healthy, though unrecorded immune exposures were likely present. The donor was CMV seronegative and belonged to the group of around 350 seronegative cohort members. A peripheral blood sample was provided by each donor, and peripheral blood mononuclear cells were used for TCR beta sequencing. The Qiagen DNeasy Blood Extraction Kit was used to extract genomic DNA from the blood cell samples. The protocol used for the library was the immunoSEQ multiplex PCR assay. For the multiplex PCR, a mixture combining 60 forward primers for TCR Vbeta segments and 13 reverse primers for TCR Jbeta segments was used. Amplification of the CDR3 region of rearranged TCR beta genes was performed with a multiplex PCR assay on genomic DNA. The amplified TCR beta libraries were sequenced on the Illumina HiSeq System as 87-base-pair reads. In the original analysis: A later analysis counted tens of millions of unique TCR beta chains across the 600 to 850 repertoires, and some 11 million of these chains were shared by at least two donors. A nearest-neighbor algorithm error-corrected the raw reads and collapsed the reads into unique sequences, merging closely related sequences to remove PCR and sequencing errors. V, D and J gene segments were assigned by aligning CDR3 sequences to IMGT reference sequences. For a sequence to be retained, a match of at least six nucleotides to both a V gene segment and a J gene segment was required. A rearrangement was called productive if the CDR3 had no stop codons and remained in frame with V and J, and every other rearrangement was called non-productive. Following IMGT convention, CDR3 was defined as the stretch from the second conserved V-encoded cysteine to the conserved J-encoded phenylalanine. The earlier analysis of about 500 of the donors excluded sequences that lacked an unambiguous match to a single V gene segment. An earlier analysis of several hundred of the donors called V segments functional above 56.7% productive rearrangements and segregating when the between-donor standard deviation exceeded 5%. A statistical classification framework was developed to diagnose cytomegalovirus status using the catalog of TCR beta chain sequences. V and J gene assignment, in a later analysis, came from comparing TCR nucleotide sequences with IMGT/GENE-DB human TR gene sequences. Using the TCRdist pipeline, a later analysis assigned CDR3 sequences along with most-parsimonious VDJ recombination scenarios. A later analysis defined each TCR beta chain by its CDR3 amino acid sequence plus V-gene family, and excluded reads lacking a unique V-gene family. In a later analysis, approximately 590 highly shared, low-generation-probability nucleotide sequences were removed to address suspected cross-contamination and a sequencing artifact. In a later analysis, a clonal expansion index for each public chain was calculated from normalized within-repertoire ranks of inferred template counts. In a later analysis, generation probabilities were computed using a VDJ recombination model fitted to out-of-frame rearrangements, and the results were checked against IGoR. In a later analysis, TCR-TCR, TCR-HLA and TCR-CMV co-occurrence was scored with hypergeometric tests, and a repertoire-size bias correction was applied to TCR pairs. To estimate false discovery rates, a later analysis permuted the HLA or CMV assignments 20 times. In a later analysis, co-occurring TCRs were grouped using DBSCAN, and TCRdist sequence similarity was added for clustering within HLA-allele-positive subsets. For co-occurrence clustering, repertoires with fewer than 30,000 or more than 120,000 public chains were excluded, along with 5 or 6 repertoires with anomalous nucleotide sharing. Here the immuneACCESS table is served through TCRdb, limited to in-frame sequences with V and J called. Missing clones are a known gap in these copies; in checked studies unresolved V genes cover under half, and the rest lacks a known reason. The V and J calls and clone size come from that table; D and trimming were worked out from the DNA. Across this sample there are 130,000 to 150,000 clones, with about 75% seen only once. The ten largest make up 3.9% of the sample.

Reading the germline V gene gives CDR1 SGHVS and CDR2 FQNEAQ. V and J lose 5 bases and 5 bases, and a span of 12 bases separates them. CDR3 length: 14 amino acids, cysteine to phenylalanine. Of the read, only the CDR3 DNA is kept; its 42 bases are in frame from base 1. The sequenced sample was PBMCs. This clonotype was sampled from a man aged 18-30 years in good health and CMV-seronegative. The receptor chain draws on TRBV7-8 and TRBJ2-2; the D gene is possibly TRBD1, with 5 bases matching. The CDR3 region reads CASSRIDSTGELFF. At the DNA level, the sequence is TGTGCCAGCAGCAGAATTGACAGTACCGGGGAGCTGTTTTTT.